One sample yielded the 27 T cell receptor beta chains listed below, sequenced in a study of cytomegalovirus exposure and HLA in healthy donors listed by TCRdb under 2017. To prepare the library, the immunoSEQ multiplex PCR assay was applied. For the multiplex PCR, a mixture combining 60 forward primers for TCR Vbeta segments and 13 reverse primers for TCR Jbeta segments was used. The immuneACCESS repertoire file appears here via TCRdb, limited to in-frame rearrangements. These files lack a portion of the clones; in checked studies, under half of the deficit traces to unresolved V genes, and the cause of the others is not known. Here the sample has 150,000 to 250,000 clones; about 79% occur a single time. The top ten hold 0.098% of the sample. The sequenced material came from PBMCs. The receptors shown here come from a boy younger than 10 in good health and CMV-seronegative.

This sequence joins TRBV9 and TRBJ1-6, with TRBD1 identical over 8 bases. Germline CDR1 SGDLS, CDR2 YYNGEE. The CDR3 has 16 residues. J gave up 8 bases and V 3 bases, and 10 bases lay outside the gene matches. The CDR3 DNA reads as TGTGCCAGCAGCGCTATGACAGGGGCGAACTATTCACCCCTCCACTTT. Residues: CASSAMTGANYSPLHF. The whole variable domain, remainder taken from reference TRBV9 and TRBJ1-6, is DSGVTQTPKHLITATGQRVTLRCSPRSGDLSVYWYQQSLDQGLQFLIQYYNGEERAKGNILERFSAQQFPDLHSELNLSSLELGDSALYFCASSAMTGANYSPLHFGNGTRLTVT.

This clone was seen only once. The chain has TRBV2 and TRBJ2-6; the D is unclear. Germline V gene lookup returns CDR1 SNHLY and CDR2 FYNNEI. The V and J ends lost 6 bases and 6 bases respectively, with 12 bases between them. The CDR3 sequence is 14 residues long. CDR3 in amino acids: CASRSALKANVLTF. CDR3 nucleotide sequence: TGTGCCAGCAGGAGCGCGCTAAAGGCCAACGTCCTGACTTTC.

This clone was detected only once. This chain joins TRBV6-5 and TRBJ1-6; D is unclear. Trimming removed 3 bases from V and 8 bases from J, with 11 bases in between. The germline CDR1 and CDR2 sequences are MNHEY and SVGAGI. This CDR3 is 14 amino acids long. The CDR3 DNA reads TGTGCCAGCAGTTATCGAGGGCCTGATTCACCCCTCCACTTT. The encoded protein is CASSYRGPDSPLHF.

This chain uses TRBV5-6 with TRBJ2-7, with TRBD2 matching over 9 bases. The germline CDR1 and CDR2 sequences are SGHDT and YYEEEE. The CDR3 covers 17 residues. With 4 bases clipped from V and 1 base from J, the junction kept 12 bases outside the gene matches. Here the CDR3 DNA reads TGTGCCAGCAGCCTCGGAAGCCAGCGGGGGGTATCCTACGAGCAGTACTTC. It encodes CASSLGSQRGVSYEQYF. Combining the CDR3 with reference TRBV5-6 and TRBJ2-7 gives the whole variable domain DAGVTQSPTHLIKTRGQQVTLRCSPKSGHDTVSWYQQALGQGPQFIFQYYEEEERQRGNFPDRFSGHQFPNYSSELNVNALLLGDSALYLCASSLGSQRGVSYEQYFGPGTRLTVT.

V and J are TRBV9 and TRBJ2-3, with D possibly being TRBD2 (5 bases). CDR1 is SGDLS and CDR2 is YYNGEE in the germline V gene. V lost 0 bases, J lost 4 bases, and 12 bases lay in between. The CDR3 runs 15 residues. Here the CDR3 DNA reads TGTGCCAGCAGCGTAGCTCCGGCTAGCTCAGATACGCAGTATTTT. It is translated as CASSVAPASSDTQYF.

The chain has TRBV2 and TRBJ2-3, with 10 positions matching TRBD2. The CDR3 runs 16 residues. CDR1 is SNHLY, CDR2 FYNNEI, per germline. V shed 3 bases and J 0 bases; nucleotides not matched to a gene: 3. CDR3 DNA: TGTGCCAGCAGTGACCTAGCGGGGGCCAGCACAGATACGCAGTATTTT. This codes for CASSDLAGASTDTQYF.

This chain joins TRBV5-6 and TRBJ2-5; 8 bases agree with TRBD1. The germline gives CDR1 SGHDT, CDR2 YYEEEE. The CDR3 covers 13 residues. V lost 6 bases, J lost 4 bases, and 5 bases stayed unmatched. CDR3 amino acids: CASTPTGGETQYF. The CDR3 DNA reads TGTGCCAGCACTCCAACAGGGGGAGAGACCCAGTACTTC. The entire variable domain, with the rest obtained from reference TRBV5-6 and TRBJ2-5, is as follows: DAGVTQSPTHLIKTRGQQVTLRCSPKSGHDTVSWYQQALGQGPQFIFQYYEEEERQRGNFPDRFSGHQFPNYSSELNVNALLLGDSALYLCASTPTGGETQYFGPGTRLLVL.

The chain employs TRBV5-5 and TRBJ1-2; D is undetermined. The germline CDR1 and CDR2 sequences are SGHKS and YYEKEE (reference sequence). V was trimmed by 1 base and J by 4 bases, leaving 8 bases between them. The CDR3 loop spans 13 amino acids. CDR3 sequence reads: CASSLSVAYGYTF. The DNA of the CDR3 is TGTGCCAGCAGCTTGAGCGTCGCCTATGGCTACACCTTC. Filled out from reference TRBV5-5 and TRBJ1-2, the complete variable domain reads DAGVTQSPTHLIKTRGQQVTLRCSPISGHKSVSWYQQVLGQGPQFIFQYYEKEERGRGNFPDRFSARQFPNYSSELNVNALLLGDSALYLCASSLSVAYGYTFGSGTRLTVV.

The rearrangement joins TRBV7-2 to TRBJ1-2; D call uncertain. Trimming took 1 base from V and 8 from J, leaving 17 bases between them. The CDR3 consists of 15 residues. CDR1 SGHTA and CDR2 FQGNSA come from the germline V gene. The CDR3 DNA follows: TGTGCCAGCAGCTTAGAACCCGGACCATCGGGGGGCTACACCTTC. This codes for CASSLEPGPSGGYTF.

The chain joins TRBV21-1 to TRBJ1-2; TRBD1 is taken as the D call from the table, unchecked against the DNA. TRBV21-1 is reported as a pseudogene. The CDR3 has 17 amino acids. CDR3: CASSKYPGTVTNYGYTF. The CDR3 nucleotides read TGTGCCAGCAGCAAATACCCCGGGACAGTGACTAACTATGGCTACACCTTC.

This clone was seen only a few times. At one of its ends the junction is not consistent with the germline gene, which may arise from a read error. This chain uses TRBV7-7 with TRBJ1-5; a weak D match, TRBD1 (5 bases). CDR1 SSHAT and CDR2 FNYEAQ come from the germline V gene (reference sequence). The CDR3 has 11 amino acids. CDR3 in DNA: TGTGCTAGCAGCTTAAAGGGGACCCAGCATTTT. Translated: CASSLKGTQHF. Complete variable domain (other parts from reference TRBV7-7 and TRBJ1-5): GAGVSQSPRYKVTKRGQDVTLRCDPISSHATLYWYQQALGQGPEFLTYFNYEAQPDKSGLPSDRFSAERPEGSISTLTIQRTEQRDSAMYRCASSLKGTQHFGDGTRLSIL.

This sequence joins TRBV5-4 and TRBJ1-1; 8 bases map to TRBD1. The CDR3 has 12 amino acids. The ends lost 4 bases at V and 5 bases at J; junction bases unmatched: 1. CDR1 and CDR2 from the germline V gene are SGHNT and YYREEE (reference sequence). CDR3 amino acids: CASSRQGTEAFF. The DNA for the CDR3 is TGTGCCAGCAGCCGACAGGGGACTGAAGCTTTCTTT.

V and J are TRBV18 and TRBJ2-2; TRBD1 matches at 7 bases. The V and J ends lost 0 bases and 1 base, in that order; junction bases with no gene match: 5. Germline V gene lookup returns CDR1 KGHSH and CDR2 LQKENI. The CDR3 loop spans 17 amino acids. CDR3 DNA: TGTGCCAGCTCACCACCATACGGACAGGAGAACACCGGGGAGCTGTTTTTT. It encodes CASSPPYGQENTGELFF. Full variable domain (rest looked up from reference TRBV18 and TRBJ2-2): NAGVMQNPRHLVRRRGQEARLRCSPMKGHSHVYWYRQLPEEGLKFMVYLQKENIIDESGMPKERFSAEFPKEGPSILRIQQVVRGDSAAYFCASSPPYGQENTGELFFGEGSRLTVL.

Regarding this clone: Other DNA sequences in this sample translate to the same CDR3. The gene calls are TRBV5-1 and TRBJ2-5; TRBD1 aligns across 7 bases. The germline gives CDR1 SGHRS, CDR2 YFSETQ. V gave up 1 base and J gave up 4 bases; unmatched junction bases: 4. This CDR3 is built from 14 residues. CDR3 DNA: TGCGCCAGCAGCTTGAGTTCAGGGGGAGAGACCCAGTACTTC. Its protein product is CASSLSSGGETQYF.

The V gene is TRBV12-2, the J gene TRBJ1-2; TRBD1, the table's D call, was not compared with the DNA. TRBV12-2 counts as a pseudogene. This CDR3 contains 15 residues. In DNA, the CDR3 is TGTGCAAGTCGCAGAACAGGGTTGCCTTACTATGGCTACACCTTC. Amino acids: CASRRTGLPYYGYTF.

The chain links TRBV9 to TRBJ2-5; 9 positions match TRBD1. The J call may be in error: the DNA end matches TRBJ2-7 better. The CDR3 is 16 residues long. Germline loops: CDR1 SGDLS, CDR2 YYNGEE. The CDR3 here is CASSVSPGQGSHEQYF. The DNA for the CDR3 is TGTGCCAGCAGCGTTAGCCCGGGACAGGGTAGCCACGAGCAGTACTTC.

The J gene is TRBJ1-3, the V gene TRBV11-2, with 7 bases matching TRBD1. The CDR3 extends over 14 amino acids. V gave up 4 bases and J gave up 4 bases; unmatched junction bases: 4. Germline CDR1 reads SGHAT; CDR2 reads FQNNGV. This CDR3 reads CASSSWDSGNTIYF. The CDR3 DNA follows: TGTGCCAGCAGCTCTTGGGACAGCGGAAACACCATATATTTT. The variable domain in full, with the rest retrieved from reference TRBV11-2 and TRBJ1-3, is EAGVAQSPRYKIIEKRQSVAFWCNPISGHATLYWYQQILGQGPKLLIQFQNNGVVDDSQLPKDRFSAERLKGVDSTLKIQPAKLEDSAVYLCASSSWDSGNTIYFGEGSWLTVV.

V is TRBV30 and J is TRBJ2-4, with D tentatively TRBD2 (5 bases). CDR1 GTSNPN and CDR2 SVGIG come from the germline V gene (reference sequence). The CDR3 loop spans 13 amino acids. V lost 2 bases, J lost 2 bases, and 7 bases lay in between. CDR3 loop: CAWSPGSKNIQYF. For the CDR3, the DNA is TGTGCCTGGAGTCCGGGGTCCAAAAACATTCAGTACTTC. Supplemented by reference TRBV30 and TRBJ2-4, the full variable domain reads SQTIHQWPATLVQPVGSPLSLECTVEGTSNPNLYWYRQAAGRGLQLLFYSVGIGQISSEVPQNLSASRPQDRQFILSSKKLLLSDSGFYLCAWSPGSKNIQYFGAGTRLSVL.

The CDR3 sequence: CASSFIEGLYNEQFF. In nucleotides, the CDR3 is TGCGCCAGCAGCTTCATCGAGGGCCTCTACAATGAGCAGTTCTTC. V is TRBV5-1 and J is TRBJ2-1, with a possible D match to TRBD2 (5 bases). Germline loops: CDR1 SGHRS, CDR2 YFSETQ. Trimming took off 2 bases at V and 3 bases at J, with 12 bases between the two ends. This CDR3 contains 15 residues.

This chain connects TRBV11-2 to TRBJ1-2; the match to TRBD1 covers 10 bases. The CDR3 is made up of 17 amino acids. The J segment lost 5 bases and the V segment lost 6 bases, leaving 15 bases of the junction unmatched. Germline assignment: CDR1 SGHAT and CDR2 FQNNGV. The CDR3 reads CASRPVTGGAFWYGYTF. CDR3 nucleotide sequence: TGTGCCAGCAGACCAGTGACAGGGGGCGCGTTTTGGTATGGCTACACCTTC.

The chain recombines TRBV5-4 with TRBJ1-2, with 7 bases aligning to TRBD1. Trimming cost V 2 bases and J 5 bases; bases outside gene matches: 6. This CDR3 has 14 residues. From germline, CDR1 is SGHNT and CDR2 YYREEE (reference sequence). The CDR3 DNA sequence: TGTGCCAGCAGCTTTAGGGGGCAGGGGTATGGCTACACCTTC. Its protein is CASSFRGQGYGYTF.

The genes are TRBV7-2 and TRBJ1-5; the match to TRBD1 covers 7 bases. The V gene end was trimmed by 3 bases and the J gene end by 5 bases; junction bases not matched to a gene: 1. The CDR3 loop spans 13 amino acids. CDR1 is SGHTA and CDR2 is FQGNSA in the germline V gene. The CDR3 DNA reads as TGTGCCAGCAGCTTCACAGGGGATCAGCCCCAGCATTTT. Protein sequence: CASSFTGDQPQHF.

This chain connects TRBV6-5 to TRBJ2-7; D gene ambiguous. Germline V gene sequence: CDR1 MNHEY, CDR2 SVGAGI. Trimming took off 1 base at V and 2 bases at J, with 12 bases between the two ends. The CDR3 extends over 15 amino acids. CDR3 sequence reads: CASSYLGLNPYEQYF. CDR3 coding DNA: TGTGCCAGCAGTTACTTGGGCCTAAACCCCTACGAGCAGTACTTC.

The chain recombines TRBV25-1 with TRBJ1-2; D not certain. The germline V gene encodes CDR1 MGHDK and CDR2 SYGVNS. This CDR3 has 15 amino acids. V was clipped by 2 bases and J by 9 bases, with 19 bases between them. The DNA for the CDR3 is TGTGCCAGCAGTGAAAGCGGGGTATCGGTGGGGAGCTACACCTTC. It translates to CASSESGVSVGSYTF.

The CDR3 DNA reads as TGTGCCAGTAGTATAGGCCGGGACACGATCACAGATACGCAGTATTTT. Translated: CASSIGRDTITDTQYF. The rearrangement links TRBV19 to TRBJ2-3; the D gene is possibly TRBD1 (6 bases). Per the germline V gene, CDR1 is LNHDA and CDR2 is SQIVND (reference sequence). Trimming took off 1 base at V and 2 bases at J, with 13 bases between the two ends. The CDR3 covers 16 residues.

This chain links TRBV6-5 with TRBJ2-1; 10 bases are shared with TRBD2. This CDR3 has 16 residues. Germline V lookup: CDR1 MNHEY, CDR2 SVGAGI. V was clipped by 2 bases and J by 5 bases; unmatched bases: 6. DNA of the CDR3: TGTGCCAGCAGTTACGAGGCAGCGGGGGGGAACAATGAGCAGTTCTTC. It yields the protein CASSYEAAGGNNEQFF.

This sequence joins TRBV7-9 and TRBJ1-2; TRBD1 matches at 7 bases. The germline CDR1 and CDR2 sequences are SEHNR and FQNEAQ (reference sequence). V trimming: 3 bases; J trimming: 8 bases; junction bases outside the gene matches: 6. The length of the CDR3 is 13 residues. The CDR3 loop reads CASSLTNRGGYTF. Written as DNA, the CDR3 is TGTGCCAGCAGCTTGACGAACAGGGGAGGCTACACCTTC.